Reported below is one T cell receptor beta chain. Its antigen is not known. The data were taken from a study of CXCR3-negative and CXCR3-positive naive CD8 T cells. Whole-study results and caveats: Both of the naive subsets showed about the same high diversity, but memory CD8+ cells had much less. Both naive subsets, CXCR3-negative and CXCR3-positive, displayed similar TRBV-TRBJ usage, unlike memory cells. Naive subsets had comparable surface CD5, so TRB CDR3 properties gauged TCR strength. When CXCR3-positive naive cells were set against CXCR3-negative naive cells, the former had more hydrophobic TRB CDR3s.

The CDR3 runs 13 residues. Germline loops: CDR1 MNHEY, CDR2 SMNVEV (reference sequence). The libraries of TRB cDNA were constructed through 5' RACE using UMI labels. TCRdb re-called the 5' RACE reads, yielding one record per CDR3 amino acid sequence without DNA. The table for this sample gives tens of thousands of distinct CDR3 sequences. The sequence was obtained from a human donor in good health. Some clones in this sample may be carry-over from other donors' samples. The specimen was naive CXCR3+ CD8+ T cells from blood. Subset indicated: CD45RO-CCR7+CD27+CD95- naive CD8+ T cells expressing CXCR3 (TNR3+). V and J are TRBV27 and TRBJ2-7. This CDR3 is CASSTPKTYEQYF.